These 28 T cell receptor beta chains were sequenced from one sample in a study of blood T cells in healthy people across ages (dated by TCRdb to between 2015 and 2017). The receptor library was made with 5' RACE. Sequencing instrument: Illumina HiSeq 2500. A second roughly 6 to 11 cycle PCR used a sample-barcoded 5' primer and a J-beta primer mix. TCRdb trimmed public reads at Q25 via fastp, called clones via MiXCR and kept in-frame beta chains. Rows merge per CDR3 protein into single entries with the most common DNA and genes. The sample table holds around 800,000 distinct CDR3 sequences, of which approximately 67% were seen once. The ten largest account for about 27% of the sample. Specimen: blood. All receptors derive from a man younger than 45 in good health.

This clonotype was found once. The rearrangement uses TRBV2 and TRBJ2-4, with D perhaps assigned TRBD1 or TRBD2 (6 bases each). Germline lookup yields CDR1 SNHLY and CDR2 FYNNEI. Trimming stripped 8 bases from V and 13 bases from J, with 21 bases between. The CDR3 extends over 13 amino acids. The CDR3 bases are TGTGCCAGCCAGACGGGGGCAGACAATGAGCAGTACTTC. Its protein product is CASQTGADNEQYF.

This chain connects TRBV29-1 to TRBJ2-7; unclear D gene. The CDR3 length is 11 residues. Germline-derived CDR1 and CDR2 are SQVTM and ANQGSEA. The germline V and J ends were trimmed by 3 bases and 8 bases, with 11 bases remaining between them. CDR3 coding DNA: TGCAGCGTTGATTCCTCCGGCAAGCAGTACTTC. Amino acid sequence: CSVDSSGKQYF.

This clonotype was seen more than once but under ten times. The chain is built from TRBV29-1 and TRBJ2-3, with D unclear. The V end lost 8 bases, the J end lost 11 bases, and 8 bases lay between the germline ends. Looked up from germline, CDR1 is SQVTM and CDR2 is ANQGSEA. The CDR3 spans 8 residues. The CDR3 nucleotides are TGCAGCACCCCGGGGCAGTATTTT. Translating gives CSTPGQYF.

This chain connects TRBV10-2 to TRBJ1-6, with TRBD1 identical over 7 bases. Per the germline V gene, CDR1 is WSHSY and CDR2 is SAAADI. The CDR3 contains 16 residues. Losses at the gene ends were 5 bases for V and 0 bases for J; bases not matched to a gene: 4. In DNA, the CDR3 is TGCGCCAGCAGTACTCCAGGGGGCTCCTATAATTCACCCCTCCACTTT. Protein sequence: CASSTPGGSYNSPLHF.

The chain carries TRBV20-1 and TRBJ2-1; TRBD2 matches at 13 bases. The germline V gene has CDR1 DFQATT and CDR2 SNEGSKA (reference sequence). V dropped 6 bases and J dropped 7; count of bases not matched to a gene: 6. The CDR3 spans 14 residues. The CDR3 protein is CSATTSGGWNEQFF. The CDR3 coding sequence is TGCAGTGCGACGACTAGCGGGGGGTGGAATGAGCAGTTCTTC.

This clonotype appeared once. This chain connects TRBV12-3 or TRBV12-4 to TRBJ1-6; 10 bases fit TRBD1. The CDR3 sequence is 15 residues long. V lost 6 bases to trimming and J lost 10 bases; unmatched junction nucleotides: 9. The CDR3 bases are TGTGCCAGCAGCCGCCGGACAGGGGGAGAGTCACCCCTCCACTTT. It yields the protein CASSRRTGGESPLHF.

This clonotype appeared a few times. CDR3 residues: CASSQRVGTARSYEQYF. The DNA for the CDR3 is TGTGCCAGCAGCCAAAGGGTGGGGACAGCGCGCTCCTACGAGCAGTACTTC. The rearrangement joins TRBV3-1 to TRBJ2-7; 7 bases are shared with TRBD1. V lost 2 bases, J lost 0 bases, and 10 bases stayed unmatched. This CDR3 contains 17 residues. Germline CDR1 is LGHDT and CDR2 is YNNKEL (reference sequence).

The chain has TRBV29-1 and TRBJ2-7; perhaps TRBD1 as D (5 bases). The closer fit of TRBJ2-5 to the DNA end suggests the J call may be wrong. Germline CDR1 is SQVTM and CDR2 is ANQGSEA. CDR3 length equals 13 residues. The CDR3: CSVADSKQETQYF. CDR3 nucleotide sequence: TGCAGCGTTGCTGACAGTAAACAAGAGACCCAGTACTTC.

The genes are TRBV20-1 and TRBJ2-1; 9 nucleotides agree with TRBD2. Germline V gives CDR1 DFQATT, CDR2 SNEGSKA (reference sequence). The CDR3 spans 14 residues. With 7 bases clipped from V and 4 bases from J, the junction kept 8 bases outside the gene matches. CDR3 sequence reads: CSVPAGGPYNEQFF. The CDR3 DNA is TGCAGTGTACCAGCGGGGGGCCCATACAATGAGCAGTTCTTC.

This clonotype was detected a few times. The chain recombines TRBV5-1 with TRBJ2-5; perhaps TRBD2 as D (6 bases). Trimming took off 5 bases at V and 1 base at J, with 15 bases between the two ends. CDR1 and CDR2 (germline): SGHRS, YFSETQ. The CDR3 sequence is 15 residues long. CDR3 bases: TGCGCCAGCAGACCGCAACCGGGACTCCAAGAGACCCAGTACTTC. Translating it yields CASRPQPGLQETQYF. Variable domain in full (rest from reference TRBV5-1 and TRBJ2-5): KAGVTQTPRYLIKTRGQQVTLSCSPISGHRSVSWYQQTPGQGLQFLFEYFSETQRNKGNFPGRFSGRQFSNSRSEMNVSTLELGDSALYLCASRPQPGLQETQYFGPGTRLLVL.

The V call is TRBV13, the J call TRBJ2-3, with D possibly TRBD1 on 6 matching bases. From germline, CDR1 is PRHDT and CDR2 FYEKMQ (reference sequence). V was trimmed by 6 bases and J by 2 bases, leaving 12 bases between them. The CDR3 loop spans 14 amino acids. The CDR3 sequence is CASRQQGTTDTQYF. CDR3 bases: TGTGCCAGCAGACAACAGGGAACCACAGATACGCAGTATTTT.

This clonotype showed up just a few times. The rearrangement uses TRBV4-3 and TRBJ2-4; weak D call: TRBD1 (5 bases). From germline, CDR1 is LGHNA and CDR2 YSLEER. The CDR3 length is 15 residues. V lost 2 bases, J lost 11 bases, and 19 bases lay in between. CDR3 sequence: CASSQFSKDIRFQYF. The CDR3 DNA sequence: TGCGCCAGCAGCCAATTCTCCAAGGACATCCGCTTTCAGTACTTC.

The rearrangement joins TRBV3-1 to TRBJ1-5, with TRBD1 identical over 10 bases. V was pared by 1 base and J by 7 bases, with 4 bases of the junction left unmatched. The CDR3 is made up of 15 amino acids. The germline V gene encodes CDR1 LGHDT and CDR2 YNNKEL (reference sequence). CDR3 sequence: CASSQGGQGLQPQHF. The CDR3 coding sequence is TGTGCCAGCAGCCAAGGGGGACAGGGGCTGCAGCCCCAGCATTTT. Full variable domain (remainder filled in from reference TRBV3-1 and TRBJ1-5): DTAVSQTPKYLVTQMGNDKSIKCEQNLGHDTMYWYKQDSKKFLKIMFSYNNKELIINETVPNRFSPKSPDKAHLNLHINSLELGDSAVYFCASSQGGQGLQPQHFGDGTRLSIL.

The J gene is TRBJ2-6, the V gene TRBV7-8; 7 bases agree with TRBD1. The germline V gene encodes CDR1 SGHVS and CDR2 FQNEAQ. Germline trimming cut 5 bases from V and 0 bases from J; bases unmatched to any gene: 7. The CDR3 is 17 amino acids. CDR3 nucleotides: TGTGCCAGCAGCCCCGGGACAGACTCCTCTGGGGCCAACGTCCTGACTTTC. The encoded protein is CASSPGTDSSGANVLTF.

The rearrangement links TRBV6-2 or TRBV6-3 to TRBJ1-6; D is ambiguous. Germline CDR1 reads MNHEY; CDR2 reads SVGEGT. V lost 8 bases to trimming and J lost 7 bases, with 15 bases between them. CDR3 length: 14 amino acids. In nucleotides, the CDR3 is TGTGCCAGCCTTAGCAGTTACGGGAATTCACCCCTCCACTTT. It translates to CASLSSYGNSPLHF.

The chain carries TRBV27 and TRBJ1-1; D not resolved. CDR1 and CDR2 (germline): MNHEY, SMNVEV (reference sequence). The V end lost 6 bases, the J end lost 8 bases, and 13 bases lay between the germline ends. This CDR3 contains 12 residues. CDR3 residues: CASRSYREEAFF. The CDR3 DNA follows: TGTGCCAGCAGGTCGTACAGAGAGGAAGCTTTCTTT.

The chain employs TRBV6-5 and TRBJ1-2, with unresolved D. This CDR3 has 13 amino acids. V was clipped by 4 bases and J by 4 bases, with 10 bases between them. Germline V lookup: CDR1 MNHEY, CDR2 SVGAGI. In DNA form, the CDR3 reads TGTGCCAGCAGTTCTTATTTACCCTATGGCTACACCTTC. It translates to CASSSYLPYGYTF.

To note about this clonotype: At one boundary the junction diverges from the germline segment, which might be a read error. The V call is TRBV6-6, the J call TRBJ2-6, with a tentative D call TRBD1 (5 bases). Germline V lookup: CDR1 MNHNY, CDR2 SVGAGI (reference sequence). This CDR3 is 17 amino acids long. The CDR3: CTSSYSPRDSGANVLTF. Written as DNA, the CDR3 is TGTACCAGCAGTTACTCTCCCAGGGACTCTGGGGCCAACGTCCTGACTTTC.

CDR3 protein: CASSFPQGVKYF. The CDR3 nucleotides are TGTGCCAGCAGTTTCCCACAGGGGGTGAAGTACTTC. V gene TRBV28 combines with J gene TRBJ2-7; TRBD1 matches 8 bases. V lost 3 bases and J lost 11; bases outside the gene matches: 6. The germline V gene encodes CDR1 MDHEN and CDR2 SYDVKM. This CDR3 is built from 12 residues.

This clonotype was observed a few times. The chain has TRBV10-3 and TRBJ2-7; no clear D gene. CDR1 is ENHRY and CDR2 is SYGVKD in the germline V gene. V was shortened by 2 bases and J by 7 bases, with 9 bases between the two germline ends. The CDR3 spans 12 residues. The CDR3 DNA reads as TGTGCCATCAGTGAGCCGATGGTGGAGCAGTACTTC. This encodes CAISEPMVEQYF.

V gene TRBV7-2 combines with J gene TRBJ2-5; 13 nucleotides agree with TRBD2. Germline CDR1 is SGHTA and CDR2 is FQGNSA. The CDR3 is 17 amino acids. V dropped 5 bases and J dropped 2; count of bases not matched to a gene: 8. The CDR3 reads CASSPGLAGRAQETQYF. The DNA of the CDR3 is TGTGCCAGCAGCCCGGGACTAGCGGGGCGCGCACAAGAGACCCAGTACTTC.

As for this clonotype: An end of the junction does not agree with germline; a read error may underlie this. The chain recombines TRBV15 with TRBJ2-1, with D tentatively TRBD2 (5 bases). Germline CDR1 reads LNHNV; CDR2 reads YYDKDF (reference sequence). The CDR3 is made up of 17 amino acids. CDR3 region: CATSRDRTPTTNNGQFF. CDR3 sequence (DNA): TGTGCCACCAGCAGAGATAGGACTCCTACGACGAACAATGGGCAGTTCTTC.

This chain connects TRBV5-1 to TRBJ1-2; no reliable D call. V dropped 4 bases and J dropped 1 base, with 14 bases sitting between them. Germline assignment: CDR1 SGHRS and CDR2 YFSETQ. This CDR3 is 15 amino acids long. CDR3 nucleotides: TGCGCCAGCAGCCCCGGGCAGAGTTTTAACTATGGCTACACCTTC. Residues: CASSPGQSFNYGYTF. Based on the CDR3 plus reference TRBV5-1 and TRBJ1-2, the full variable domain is KAGVTQTPRYLIKTRGQQVTLSCSPISGHRSVSWYQQTPGQGLQFLFEYFSETQRNKGNFPGRFSGRQFSNSRSEMNVSTLELGDSALYLCASSPGQSFNYGYTFGSGTRLTVV.

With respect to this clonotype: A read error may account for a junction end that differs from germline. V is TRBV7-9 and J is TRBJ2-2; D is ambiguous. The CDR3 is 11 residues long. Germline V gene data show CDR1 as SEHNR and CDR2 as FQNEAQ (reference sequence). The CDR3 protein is CSRTNTGELFF. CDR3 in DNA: TGCTCCCGGACGAACACCGGGGAGCTGTTTTTT.

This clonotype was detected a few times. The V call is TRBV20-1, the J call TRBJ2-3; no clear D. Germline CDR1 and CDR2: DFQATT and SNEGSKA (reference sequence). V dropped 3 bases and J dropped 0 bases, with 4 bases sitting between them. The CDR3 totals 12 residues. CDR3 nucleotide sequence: TGCAGTGCTAGTTTTAGCACAGATACGCAGTATTTT. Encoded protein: CSASFSTDTQYF.

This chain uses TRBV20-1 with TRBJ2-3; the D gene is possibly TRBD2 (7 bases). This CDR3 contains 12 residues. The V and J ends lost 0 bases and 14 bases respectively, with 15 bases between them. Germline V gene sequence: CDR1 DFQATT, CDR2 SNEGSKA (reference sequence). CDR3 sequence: CSARDGGLAGYF. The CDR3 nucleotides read TGCAGTGCTAGAGACGGGGGGCTCGCGGGGTATTTT.

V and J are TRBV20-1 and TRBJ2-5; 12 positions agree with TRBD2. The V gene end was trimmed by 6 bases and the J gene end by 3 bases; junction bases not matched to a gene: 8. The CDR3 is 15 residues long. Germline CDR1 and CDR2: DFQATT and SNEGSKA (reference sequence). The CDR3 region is CSAAGLAGKEETQYF. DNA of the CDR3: TGCAGTGCCGCCGGACTAGCGGGGAAAGAAGAGACCCAGTACTTC.

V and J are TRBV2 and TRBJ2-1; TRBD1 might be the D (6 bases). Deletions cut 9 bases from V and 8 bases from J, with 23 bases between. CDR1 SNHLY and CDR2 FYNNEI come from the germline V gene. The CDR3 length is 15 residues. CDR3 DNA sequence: TGTGCCAGTCTACCACAGGGCGTGTTGAACTATGAGCAGTTCTTC. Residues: CASLPQGVLNYEQFF.